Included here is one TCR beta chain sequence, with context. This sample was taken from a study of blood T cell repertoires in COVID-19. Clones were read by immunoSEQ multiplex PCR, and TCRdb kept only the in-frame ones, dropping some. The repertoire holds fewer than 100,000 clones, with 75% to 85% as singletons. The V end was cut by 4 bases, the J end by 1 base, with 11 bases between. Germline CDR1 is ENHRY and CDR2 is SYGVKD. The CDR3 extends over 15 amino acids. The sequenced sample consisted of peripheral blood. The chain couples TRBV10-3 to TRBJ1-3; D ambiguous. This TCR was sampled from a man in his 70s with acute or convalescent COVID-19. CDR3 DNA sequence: TGTGCCATCAGTGTTGTGCAGACATCTGGAAACACCATATATTTT. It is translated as CAISVVQTSGNTIYF.